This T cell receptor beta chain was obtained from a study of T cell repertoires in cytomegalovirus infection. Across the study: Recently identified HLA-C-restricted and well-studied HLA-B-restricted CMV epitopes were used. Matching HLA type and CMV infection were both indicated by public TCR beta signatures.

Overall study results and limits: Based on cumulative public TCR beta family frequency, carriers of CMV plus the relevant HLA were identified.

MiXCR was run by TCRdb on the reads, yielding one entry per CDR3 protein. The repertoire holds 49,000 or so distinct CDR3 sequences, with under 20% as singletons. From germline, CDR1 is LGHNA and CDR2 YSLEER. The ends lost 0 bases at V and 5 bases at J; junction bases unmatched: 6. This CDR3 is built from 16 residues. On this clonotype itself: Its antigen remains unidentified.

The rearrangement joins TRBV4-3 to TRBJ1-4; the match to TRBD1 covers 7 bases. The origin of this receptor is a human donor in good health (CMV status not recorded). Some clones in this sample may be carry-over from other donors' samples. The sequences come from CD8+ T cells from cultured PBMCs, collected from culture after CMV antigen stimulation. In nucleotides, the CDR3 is TGCGCCAGCAGCCAAGATCAGACAGGGATAAATGAAAAACTGTTTTTT. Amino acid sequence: CASSQDQTGINEKLFF.